The present T cell receptor beta chain was sequenced within a study of early T cells in non-severe SARS-CoV-2 infection. TCRdb re-called the 5' RACE reads through MiXCR, storing one row per CDR3 protein. The data show about 44,000 distinct CDR3 sequences, roughly 23% seen once. CDR1 and CDR2 (germline): SGHDT, YYEEEE. V gave up 4 bases and J gave up 1 base; unmatched junction bases: 6. This CDR3 spans 16 amino acids. This sequence originates from an adult who was a healthcare worker with PCR-confirmed SARS-CoV-2 infection or an uninfected control (not recorded which). The source material was whole blood, sampled at baseline. The genes are TRBV5-6 and TRBJ1-1, with TRBD1 matching 11 bases. CDR3 coding DNA: TGTGCCAGCAGCCCCAGGACAGGGGGCGCGAACACTGAAGCTTTCTTT. The encoded protein is CASSPRTGGANTEAFF.